These 20 T cell receptor beta chains share one sample of origin, sequenced in a study of siplizumab effects on memory and regulatory T cells. TCRdb keeps only in-frame clones here, not all; method: immunoSEQ multiplex PCR. The profile shows approximately 60,000 clones, 70% to 80% of them singletons. The sample was memory CD4+ T cells sorted from blood. The receptors were sampled from a human donor in good health.

This rearrangement joins TRBV5-5 to TRBJ1-2; 8 nucleotides align to TRBD1. The CDR3 consists of 16 residues. The V gene's germline CDR1 is SGHKS and CDR2 YYEKEE (reference sequence). The ends lost 3 bases at V and 4 bases at J; junction bases unmatched: 11. CDR3: CASSSGTTGVLYGYTF. CDR3 DNA: TGTGCCAGCAGCTCAGGAACGACAGGGGTACTCTATGGCTACACCTTC.

The rearrangement uses TRBV9 and TRBJ1-3; 8 bases agree with TRBD1. CDR3 length equals 15 residues. With 3 bases clipped from V and 0 bases from J, the junction kept 2 bases outside the gene matches. Germline V CDR1 and CDR2: SGDLS, YYNGEE. DNA of the CDR3: TGTGCCAGCAGCGCCGGACAGGGCTCTGGAAACACCATATATTTT. It translates to CASSAGQGSGNTIYF.

This chain joins TRBV5-4 and TRBJ2-1; D is uncertain. CDR3 length equals 17 residues. V lost 0 bases and J 3 bases, leaving 16 bases between the germline ends. The germline CDR1 and CDR2 sequences are SGHNT and YYREEE (reference sequence). CDR3 amino acids: CASSLGTGRNIYNEQFF. The CDR3, as DNA: TGTGCCAGCAGCTTGGGGACGGGTCGTAATATCTACAATGAGCAGTTCTTC.

V usage is TRBV4-2 and J usage is TRBJ1-2; no clear D gene. The germline V and J ends were trimmed by 0 bases and 1 base, with 3 bases remaining between them. The germline gives CDR1 LGHNA, CDR2 YNFKEQ. There are 13 residues in the CDR3. The CDR3 region has the DNA TGTGCCAGCAGCCAAGACCTTAACTATGGCTACACCTTC. It encodes CASSQDLNYGYTF.

The chain has TRBV27 and TRBJ2-3; D is undetermined. The V gene's germline CDR1 is MNHEY and CDR2 SMNVEV (reference sequence). V dropped 4 bases and J dropped 1 base, with 12 bases sitting between them. The CDR3 totals 15 residues. CDR3 bases: TGTGCCAGCAGTTCCCAATCGTCTCGCACAGATACGCAGTATTTT. Translated, it gives CASSSQSSRTDTQYF.

The rearrangement links TRBV7-2 to TRBJ2-3; TRBD2 is a possible D gene (7 bases). This CDR3 spans 16 amino acids. Germline V gene data show CDR1 as SGHTA and CDR2 as FQGNSA. Between the trimmed V and J ends, which lost 5 bases and 4 bases, there was a span of 19 bases. The CDR3 bases are TGTGCCAGCAGCCCTATCGGAGGGGGGGCCGCAGATACGCAGTATTTT. It yields the protein CASSPIGGGAADTQYF.

The V gene is TRBV6-6, the J gene TRBJ1-6; no clear D. V gave up 2 bases and J gave up 8 bases, with 7 bases separating them. Germline lookup yields CDR1 MNHNY and CDR2 SVGAGI (reference sequence). This CDR3 is 13 amino acids long. DNA of the CDR3: TGTGCCAGCAGTTACGGGCGTTATTCACCCCTCCACTTT. Translating gives CASSYGRYSPLHF.

A remark on this clone: Mismatch with germline at one junction end may stem from a read error. The chain is built from TRBV2 and TRBJ1-2; D is unresolved. This CDR3 comprises 11 residues. Germline lookup yields CDR1 SNHLY and CDR2 FYNNEI. The CDR3: CASSEVVLSHF. As DNA, the CDR3 is TGTGCCAGCAGTGAAGTGGTACTTAGCCACTTC.

The chain carries TRBV7-2 and TRBJ1-1; 11 bases are shared with TRBD1. Germline V CDR1 and CDR2: SGHTA, FQGNSA. CDR3 size: 16 residues. V dropped 4 bases and J dropped 4; count of bases not matched to a gene: 8. DNA of the CDR3: TGTGCCAGCAGCTCCGGACAGGGGGCTCTTCGCACTGAAGCTTTCTTT. It specifies CASSSGQGALRTEAFF.

The chain employs TRBV19 and TRBJ1-6; 8 nucleotides align to TRBD1. The V and J ends lost 6 bases and 10 bases, in that order; junction bases with no gene match: 11. CDR3 length: 15 amino acids. The germline gives CDR1 LNHDA, CDR2 SQIVND (reference sequence). In DNA form, the CDR3 reads TGTGCCAGTAGACAGGGGGTTTGGGGCTACTCACCCCTCCACTTT. This codes for CASRQGVWGYSPLHF.

The V and J genes are TRBV6-1 and TRBJ1-1; 7 nucleotides line up with TRBD1. With V trimmed by 6 bases and J by 0 bases, 7 bases remained unmatched. Germline loops: CDR1 MNHNS, CDR2 SASEGT. The CDR3 contains 15 residues. Here the CDR3 DNA reads TGTGCCAGCAGGTATACAGGGGCCGTGAACACTGAAGCTTTCTTT. It is translated as CASRYTGAVNTEAFF.

The J gene is TRBJ1-2, the V gene TRBV4-1, with D tentatively TRBD1 (5 bases). Germline V gives CDR1 MGHRA, CDR2 YSYEKL. V lost 3 bases, J lost 1 base, and 9 bases lay in between. This CDR3 is built from 14 residues. CDR3 nucleotides: TGCGCCAGCAGCCAGGGGCCTTATAACTATGGCTACACCTTC. Amino acids: CASSQGPYNYGYTF.

This chain uses TRBV10-3 with TRBJ2-3; 9 bases line up with TRBD2. The CDR3 consists of 17 residues. Trimming at V came to 6 bases and at J to 5 bases, leaving 15 bases not matched to a gene. Germline V gene lookup returns CDR1 ENHRY and CDR2 SYGVKD. CDR3 loop: CAISPGAGGGAGDTQYF. For the CDR3, the DNA is TGTGCCATCAGCCCCGGAGCGGGCGGGGGGGCTGGAGATACGCAGTATTTT.

The J gene is TRBJ2-3, the V gene TRBV11-1; 8 bases agree with TRBD2. This CDR3 spans 19 amino acids. V shed 2 bases and J 4 bases; nucleotides not matched to a gene: 17. Looked up from germline, CDR1 is SGHAT and CDR2 is FQDESV (reference sequence). The DNA for the CDR3 is TGTGCCAGCAGCTTAAGTTCGATTGCGGGGGGATACGCACCAGATACGCAGTATTTT. It translates to CASSLSSIAGGYAPDTQYF.

This chain joins TRBV27 and TRBJ2-3; D is unresolved. V was shortened by 5 bases and J by 6 bases, with 9 bases between the two germline ends. This CDR3 has 12 residues. Germline-derived CDR1 and CDR2 are MNHEY and SMNVEV (reference sequence). The CDR3 loop is CASSPSIDTQYF. DNA of the CDR3: TGTGCCAGCAGTCCCTCTATCGATACGCAGTATTTT.

This clone was seen more than once but under ten times. The chain is built from TRBV7-6 and TRBJ2-1; D perhaps matches TRBD2 (5 bases). Germline CDR1 is SGHVS and CDR2 is FNYEAQ. The CDR3 is made up of 15 amino acids. V was shortened by 2 bases and J by 2 bases, with 10 bases between the two germline ends. In nucleotides, the CDR3 is TGTGCCAGCAGCTTAAACGGGGAACCCTACAATGAGCAGTTCTTC. Its protein is CASSLNGEPYNEQFF.

Written as DNA, the CDR3 is TGTGCCATCAGTGAGTTTTCGGGGGGAGGTCAGCCCCAGCATTTT. Residues: CAISEFSGGGQPQHF. V usage is TRBV10-3 and J usage is TRBJ1-5; weak D call: TRBD1 (5 bases). Between the trimmed V and J ends, which lost 1 base and 6 bases, there was a span of 13 bases. Germline assignment: CDR1 ENHRY and CDR2 SYGVKD. The CDR3 spans 15 residues.

The chain couples TRBV11-3 to TRBJ2-5; a possible D gene is TRBD1 (5 bases). Germline loops: CDR1 SGHNT, CDR2 YENEEA. V lost 5 bases and J lost 4, with 11 bases in between. The CDR3 runs 13 residues. CDR3 residues: CASSPERGETQYF. For the CDR3, the DNA is TGTGCCAGCAGCCCAGAAAGGGGAGAGACCCAGTACTTC. Supplemented by reference TRBV11-3 and TRBJ2-5, the full variable domain reads EAGVVQSPRYKIIEKKQPVAFWCNPISGHNTLYWYLQNLGQGPELLIRYENEEAVDDSQLPKDRFSAERLKGVDSTLKIQPAELGDSAVYLCASSPERGETQYFGPGTRLLVL.

V gene TRBV13 combines with J gene TRBJ1-2; 8 nucleotides align to TRBD1. CDR1 is PRHDT, CDR2 FYEKMQ, per germline (reference sequence). This CDR3 is built from 12 residues. V was clipped by 4 bases and J by 8 bases; unmatched bases: 3. Here the CDR3 DNA reads TGTGCCAGCAGCTACAGGGGGGACGGCTACACCTTC. This gives the protein CASSYRGDGYTF.

This chain connects TRBV11-1 to TRBJ1-1, with D maybe TRBD1 (6 bases). Germline CDR1 reads SGHAT; CDR2 reads FQDESV (reference sequence). V was clipped by 3 bases and J by 1 base, with 9 bases between them. This CDR3 comprises 14 residues. CDR3 region: CASSFDRKNTEAFF. As DNA, the CDR3 is TGTGCCAGCAGCTTCGACAGGAAGAACACTGAAGCTTTCTTT.